Each of the 17 T cell receptor beta chains below was sequenced from the same sample in a study of blood T cell repertoires in COVID-19. Produced via immunoSEQ multiplex PCR; TCRdb's table is partial and in-frame only. The sample gives under 100,000 clones, around 90% of which show up once; around 4.5% is in the top ten. The sample taken for sequencing was peripheral blood. Every receptor here comes from a man over 45 with active COVID-19.

J is TRBJ2-2 and V is TRBV16, with 10 bases fitting TRBD2. The V gene's germline CDR1 is KGHSY and CDR2 FQNENV. Trimming removed 4 bases from V and 5 bases from J; junction bases left unmatched: 13. The CDR3 extends over 18 amino acids. CDR3 sequence reads: CASSLTGWTSGLTGELFF. CDR3 nucleotides: TGTGCCAGCAGCCTAACCGGCTGGACTAGCGGCCTAACCGGGGAGCTGTTTTTT.

The rearrangement links TRBV6-6 to TRBJ1-5, with D unresolved. The V end was cut by 8 bases, the J end by 3 bases, with 8 bases between. The CDR3 sequence is 12 residues long. In germline, CDR1 is MNHNY, CDR2 SVGAGI (reference sequence). CDR3 protein: CASAGYNQPQHF. The CDR3 DNA follows: TGTGCCAGCGCGGGATACAATCAGCCCCAGCATTTT.

This chain uses TRBV3-1 (or the pseudogene TRBV3-2) with TRBJ2-2; 8 bases line up with TRBD2. The V segment lost 3 bases and the J segment 5 bases; nucleotides outside the gene matches: 5. The CDR3 runs 15 residues. Germline lookup yields CDR1 LGHDT and CDR2 YNNKEL (reference sequence). The CDR3 protein is CASSHSGRRTGELFF. In nucleotides, the CDR3 is TGTGCCAGCAGCCACAGCGGGAGACGGACCGGGGAGCTGTTTTTT.

The chain uses TRBV11-3 and TRBJ1-1; D possibly corresponds to TRBD1 (6 bases). The V gene's germline CDR1 is SGHNT and CDR2 YENEEA. This CDR3 region has 15 residues. The V end lost 5 bases, the J end lost 0 bases, and 13 bases lay between the germline ends. The DNA for the CDR3 is TGTGCCAGCAGCCCTCGGGGGGCCATGAACACTGAAGCTTTCTTT. Translated, it gives CASSPRGAMNTEAFF.

This chain joins TRBV5-4 and TRBJ2-3; TRBD2 matches at 7 bases. V lost 1 base, J lost 1 base, and 6 bases stayed unmatched. Germline CDR1 reads SGHNT; CDR2 reads YYREEE (reference sequence). This CDR3 is built from 16 residues. CDR3 sequence: CASSLLSLAGTDTQYF. As DNA, the CDR3 is TGTGCCAGCAGCTTGCTCTCGCTAGCGGGCACAGATACGCAGTATTTT.

This clone was seen just once. The chain carries TRBV28 and TRBJ2-2; D perhaps matches TRBD2 (6 bases). V was shortened by 5 bases and J by 4 bases, with 8 bases between the two germline ends. In germline, CDR1 is MDHEN, CDR2 SYDVKM. The CDR3 spans 13 residues. CDR3 DNA sequence: TGTGCCAGCAGTAGGACTATCACCGGGGAGCTGTTTTTT. Amino acid sequence: CASSRTITGELFF.

This clone was counted between two and nine times. CDR3 amino acids: CASSQPRTGLYGYTF. The DNA for the CDR3 is TGCGCCAGCAGCCAACCGCGGACAGGGCTCTATGGCTACACCTTC. The chain uses TRBV4-1 and TRBJ1-2, with 8 bases matching TRBD1. Trimming took 2 bases from V and 4 from J; bases not matched to a gene: 6. The CDR3 extends over 15 amino acids. Per germline, CDR1 MGHRA and CDR2 YSYEKL.

The chain has TRBV24-1 and TRBJ2-3; 9 bases line up with TRBD2. Trimming took 1 base from V and 5 from J; bases not matched to a gene: 6. CDR1 is KGHDR and CDR2 is SFDVKD in the germline V gene. This CDR3 comprises 16 residues. The CDR3 DNA reads TGTGCCACCAGTGATTTAGGGCGGGGGGGCGAAGATACGCAGTATTTT. It is translated as CATSDLGRGGEDTQYF.

This CDR3 is CASSYQPGLLYEQYF. The CDR3 DNA is TGTGCCAGCAGTTACCAACCGGGACTCCTCTACGAGCAGTACTTC. V is TRBV6-5 and J is TRBJ2-7; TRBD2 might be the D (6 bases). Germline assignment: CDR1 MNHEY and CDR2 SVGAGI. This CDR3 region has 15 residues. V dropped 2 bases and J dropped 3 bases, with 14 bases sitting between them.

This clone was counted only a few times. V is TRBV3-1 (or the pseudogene TRBV3-2) and J is TRBJ2-1; D is uncertain. Per germline, CDR1 LGHDT and CDR2 YNNKEL (reference sequence). V was cut by 3 bases and J by 4 bases, with 10 bases left in between. There are 14 residues in the CDR3. The CDR3 sequence is CASSQAHLYNEQFF. The CDR3 DNA follows: TGTGCCAGCAGCCAGGCCCATCTGTACAATGAGCAGTTCTTC.

This chain uses TRBV5-8 with TRBJ2-1; 11 positions match TRBD2. Germline CDR1 and CDR2: SGHTS and YDEGEE. V shed 3 bases, J shed 4 bases, and the junction held 3 bases outside the gene matches. The CDR3 covers 15 residues. The CDR3 DNA follows: TGTGCCAGCAGCTGGGGACTAGCGGCATACAATGAGCAGTTCTTC. As protein: CASSWGLAAYNEQFF.

V usage is TRBV5-1 and J usage is TRBJ1-1; 7 bases agree with TRBD1. Germline assignment: CDR1 SGHRS and CDR2 YFSETQ. V lost 4 bases, J lost 3 bases, and 12 bases stayed unmatched. This CDR3 comprises 16 residues. The CDR3 protein is CASSPMGGQPDTEAFF. CDR3 bases: TGCGCCAGCAGCCCAATGGGGGGACAGCCGGACACTGAAGCTTTCTTT.

The V and J genes are TRBV6-2 or TRBV6-3 and TRBJ2-7, with D perhaps TRBD1 (5 bases). Germline CDR1 is MNHEY and CDR2 is SVGEGT. The CDR3 runs 14 residues. V gave up 5 bases and J gave up 2 bases, with 13 bases separating them. CDR3 residues: CASSPPTAAYEQYF. The CDR3 coding sequence is TGTGCCAGCAGTCCACCGACAGCAGCCTACGAGCAGTACTTC.

The rearrangement uses TRBV4-1 and TRBJ2-1, with D perhaps TRBD1 (6 bases). CDR1 is MGHRA, CDR2 YSYEKL, per germline. This CDR3 is 16 amino acids long. With 0 bases removed from V and 3 bases from J, the gap between germline ends came to 12 bases. CDR3 sequence reads: CASSQERRGGYNEQFF. The CDR3 DNA reads as TGCGCCAGCAGCCAAGAGAGGAGAGGGGGCTACAATGAGCAGTTCTTC.

The rearrangement links TRBV19 to TRBJ2-2; D is perhaps TRBD2 (7 bases). This CDR3 contains 15 residues. Germline V CDR1 and CDR2: LNHDA, SQIVND (reference sequence). Deletions cut 4 bases from V and 5 bases from J, with 14 bases between. This CDR3 is CASSRPGGGTGELFF. The CDR3 DNA is TGTGCCAGTAGTAGGCCGGGGGGCGGAACCGGGGAGCTGTTTTTT.

The V and J genes are TRBV13 and TRBJ2-3; D may be TRBD2 (6 bases). Germline V gene lookup returns CDR1 PRHDT and CDR2 FYEKMQ (reference sequence). CDR3 length: 16 residues. V lost 0 bases and J lost 1, with 11 bases in between. The CDR3 DNA follows: TGTGCCAGCAGCTTAGGCCTGGAGGGGCGCACAGATACGCAGTATTTT. Translation gives CASSLGLEGRTDTQYF.

The chain employs TRBV2 and TRBJ1-1; 7 bases line up with TRBD1. Per germline, CDR1 SNHLY and CDR2 FYNNEI. V shed 5 bases, J shed 6 bases, and the junction held 6 bases outside the gene matches. The length of the CDR3 is 13 residues. The DNA of the CDR3 is TGTGCCAGCAGTCTTGACAGGGAAGCTGAAGCTTTCTTT. Protein: CASSLDREAEAFF.